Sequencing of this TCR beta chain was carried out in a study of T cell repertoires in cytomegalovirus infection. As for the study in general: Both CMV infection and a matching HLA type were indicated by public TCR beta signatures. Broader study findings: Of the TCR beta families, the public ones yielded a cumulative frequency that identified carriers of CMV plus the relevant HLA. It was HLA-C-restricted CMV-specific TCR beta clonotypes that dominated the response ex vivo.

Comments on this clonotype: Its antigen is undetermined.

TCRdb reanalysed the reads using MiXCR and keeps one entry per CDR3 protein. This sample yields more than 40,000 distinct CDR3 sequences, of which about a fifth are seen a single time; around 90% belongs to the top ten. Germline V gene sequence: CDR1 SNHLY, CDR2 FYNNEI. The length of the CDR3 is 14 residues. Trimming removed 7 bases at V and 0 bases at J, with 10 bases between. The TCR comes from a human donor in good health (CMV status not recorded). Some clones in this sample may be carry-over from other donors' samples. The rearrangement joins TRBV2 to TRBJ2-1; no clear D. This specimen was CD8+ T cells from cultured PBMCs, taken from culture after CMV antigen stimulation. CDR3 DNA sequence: TGTGCCAGCATCCCTAAAGGCTCCTACAATGAGCAGTTCTTC. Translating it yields CASIPKGSYNEQFF.